This TCR beta chain was identified during a study of T cells in Graves' hyperthyroidism and ophthalmopathy. Looking at the study overall: Peripheral blood was drawn at first diagnosis, prior to all treatment.

Template material for amplifying TCR beta CDR3 regions consisted of RNA transcripts. Researchers ran a first-round RT-PCR on the TCR CDR3 using the HTBI primer set. TCRdb independently ran MiXCR on the multiplex PCR reads; one entry per CDR3 protein. The table includes about 840,000 distinct CDR3 sequences, more than 30% detected once. Diagnostic decisions used clinical symptoms, serum thyroxine and TRAb, thyroid ultrasound and orbital computed tomography. Trimming cost V 5 bases and J 7 bases, with 23 bases left between them. There are 17 residues in the CDR3. Germline V gene data show CDR1 as SNHLY and CDR2 as FYNNEI. This clonotype was detected only once.

The chain employs TRBV2 and TRBJ2-2, with unresolved D. This clonotype was obtained from a man aged 18-30 years with Graves' hyperthyroidism. The sample consisted of blood. For the CDR3, the DNA is TGTGCCAGCAGTCCGGATGAGATGGGTCAGAAGATCGGGGAGCTGTTTTTT. This translates into CASSPDEMGQKIGELFF.